These T cell receptor beta chains were read from a single sample in a study of human T cells and chemical hapten exposure. TCRdb independently ran MiXCR on the RACE reads; one entry per CDR3 protein. The sample holds tens of thousands of distinct CDR3 sequences, over 9.5% seen once. This specimen was whole blood, taken in connection with sensitization to the hapten diphenylcyclopropenone (DPC). These TCRs come from a woman aged 45-59 years with alopecia areata. Some clones in this sample may be carry-over from other donors' samples. CDR3s include the opening cysteine and the closing phenylalanine or tryptophan. Fields, in order: V gene, CDR3 protein.

V: TRBV7-9
CDR3: CASSARTGYTF

V: TRBV7-3
CDR3: CASSSTGGAWDEQFF

V: TRBV7-8
CDR3: CASSLGTVLSNQPQHF

V: TRBV6-2/TRBV6-3
CDR3: CASRALRATGTEAFF

V: TRBV20-1
CDR3: CSAPDRGYEQYF

V: TRBV9
CDR3: CASSVTSGGASVTQYF

V: TRBV7-8
CDR3: CASSLRAEREVDTDTQYF

V: TRBV10-3
CDR3: CAIRGSGQMGTEAFF

V: TRBV5-5
CDR3: CASSPGHNNNQPQHF

V: TRBV7-2
CDR3: CASSLAQRRTDTQYF

V: TRBV30
CDR3: CAWSVERTSGGTDTQYF

V: TRBV11-2
CDR3: CASSLGGVEVLFF

V: TRBV6-2/TRBV6-3
CDR3: CASSYGRNTGELFF

V: TRBV29-1
CDR3: CSVVHTGGMTQYF

V: TRBV28
CDR3: CASSYTTYEQYF

V: TRBV5-1
CDR3: CASSPGGYILHEQYF

V: TRBV28
CDR3: CASSYLAGGHNEQFF

V: TRBV27
CDR3: CASSLRSSTEAFF

V: TRBV28
CDR3: CASSRQVSGANVLTF

V: TRBV2
CDR3: CASSEPLAVGEQYF

V: TRBV19
CDR3: CASGIGAGLEQYF

V: TRBV29-1
CDR3: CSVRGDGALHF

V: TRBV7-6
CDR3: CASSLLPNKETQYF

V: TRBV12-3/TRBV12-4
CDR3: CASTMTQGDSNQPQHF